These 20 T cell receptor beta chains share one sample of origin, sequenced in a study of T cell clonotyping in hematopoietic cell transplantation. Sequencing was performed with immunoSEQ multiplex PCR; in TCRdb, only in-frame clones are kept and a portion is missing. This table holds about 5,100 clones, approximately 77% found once. Sequencing was performed on PBMCs, taken 100 days after allogeneic stem cell transplant. Receptors originate from a female patient aged 50 to 65 who had an allogeneic stem cell transplant, so the T cells may come from the graft donor. Some clones in this sample may be carry-over from other donors' samples.

The chain links TRBV11-2 to TRBJ1-4; 8 bases are shared with TRBD1. CDR3 length equals 17 residues. J gave up 4 bases and V 5 bases, and 12 bases lay outside the gene matches. Germline V gene sequence: CDR1 SGHAT, CDR2 FQNNGV. CDR3 sequence reads: CASSPDRAYSSNEKLFF. CDR3 DNA: TGTGCCAGCAGCCCGGACAGGGCATACTCTAGTAATGAAAAACTGTTTTTT.

Details on this clone: Different DNA sequences within this sample yield the same CDR3. J is TRBJ1-5 and V is TRBV2; D is perhaps TRBD1 (6 bases). V lost 8 bases, J lost 3 bases, and 11 bases lay in between. Germline-derived CDR1 and CDR2 are SNHLY and FYNNEI. The CDR3 has 13 residues. The CDR3: CASQTGFNQPQHF. CDR3 bases: TGTGCCAGCCAAACAGGGTTCAATCAGCCCCAGCATTTT.

This clone was detected a few times. J is TRBJ2-7 and V is TRBV27; TRBD2 aligns across 10 bases. The V segment lost 5 bases and the J segment 4 bases; nucleotides outside the gene matches: 8. Germline V gives CDR1 MNHEY, CDR2 SMNVEV (reference sequence). The CDR3 loop spans 15 amino acids. The CDR3 sequence is CASSTPSSGRYEQYF. The CDR3 region has the DNA TGTGCCAGCAGTACCCCGTCTAGCGGGAGATACGAGCAGTACTTC.

The rearrangement joins TRBV27 to TRBJ2-5; D is undetermined. Germline V gene data show CDR1 as MNHEY and CDR2 as SMNVEV (reference sequence). The CDR3 is 15 amino acids. Trimming pared 2 bases from V and 0 bases from J, leaving 10 bases between. The CDR3 region has the DNA TGTGCCAGCAGTTTAGGTCAACAGTACCAAGAGACCCAGTACTTC. Protein sequence: CASSLGQQYQETQYF.

CDR3 in DNA: TGTGCCAGCAGTTTACCAACGGGACAGGGATTTGAGCAGTTCTTC. It encodes CASSLPTGQGFEQFF. The V call is TRBV28, the J call TRBJ2-1; 9 nucleotides agree with TRBD1. The V segment lost 2 bases and the J segment 9 bases; nucleotides outside the gene matches: 8. The CDR3 contains 15 residues. CDR1 is MDHEN, CDR2 SYDVKM, per germline. The entire variable domain, with the rest obtained from reference TRBV28 and TRBJ2-1, is as follows: DVKVTQSSRYLVKRTGEKVFLECVQDMDHENMFWYRQDPGLGLRLIYFSYDVKMKEKGDIPEGYSVSREKKERFSLILESASTNQTSMYLCASSLPTGQGFEQFFGPGTRLTVL.

The V and J genes are TRBV5-1 and TRBJ2-7, with D possibly matching TRBD1 (5 bases). Germline-derived CDR1 and CDR2 are SGHRS and YFSETQ. This CDR3 has 14 residues. V was cut by 0 bases and J by 3 bases, with 10 bases left in between. The CDR3 region is CASSLEQGYYEQYF. The CDR3 DNA follows: TGCGCCAGCAGCTTGGAGCAGGGCTACTACGAGCAGTACTTC.

The chain carries TRBV6-1 and TRBJ2-3; D call uncertain. Germline V gene lookup returns CDR1 MNHNS and CDR2 SASEGT. The CDR3 is 13 residues long. Deletions cut 10 bases from V and 0 bases from J, with 11 bases between. CDR3 residues: CATIKTSTDTQYF. Written as DNA, the CDR3 is TGTGCCACCATAAAGACTAGCACAGATACGCAGTATTTT.

This rearrangement joins TRBV6-1 to TRBJ1-2; D is uncertain. There are 14 residues in the CDR3. Germline loops: CDR1 MNHNS, CDR2 SASEGT. The ends were cut back, 4 bases at V and 4 bases at J, with 13 bases in the middle. The CDR3 reads CASSGTAGPYGYTF. The CDR3 DNA follows: TGTGCCAGCAGTGGGACGGCAGGCCCCTATGGCTACACCTTC.

The J gene is TRBJ2-7, the V gene TRBV4-2; tentatively, D is TRBD2 (5 bases). V was cut by 0 bases and J by 9 bases, with 18 bases left in between. This CDR3 spans 15 amino acids. The germline CDR1 and CDR2 sequences are LGHNA and YNFKEQ. CDR3 protein: CASSQESGITRGQYF. The CDR3 DNA reads TGTGCCAGCAGCCAAGAGTCCGGGATCACCCGGGGGCAGTACTTC.

This sequence joins TRBV11-3 and TRBJ2-3; 10 bases line up with TRBD2. The germline V gene encodes CDR1 SGHNT and CDR2 YENEEA. V gave up 0 bases and J gave up 4 bases; unmatched junction bases: 4. This CDR3 comprises 16 residues. CDR3: CASSLDPSGSSDTQYF. CDR3 in DNA: TGTGCCAGCAGCTTAGATCCTAGCGGGAGCTCAGATACGCAGTATTTT. The complete variable domain, with remaining parts taken from reference TRBV11-3 and TRBJ2-3, reads EAGVVQSPRYKIIEKKQPVAFWCNPISGHNTLYWYLQNLGQGPELLIRYENEEAVDDSQLPKDRFSAERLKGVDSTLKIQPAELGDSAVYLCASSLDPSGSSDTQYFGPGTRLTVL.

This chain joins TRBV19 and TRBJ2-7; 8 bases map to TRBD2. The CDR3 sequence is 15 residues long. Germline V gives CDR1 LNHDA, CDR2 SQIVND (reference sequence). The V gene end was trimmed by 5 bases and the J gene end by 1 base; junction bases not matched to a gene: 7. Here the CDR3 reads CASSSLLAGSYEQYF. The DNA of the CDR3 is TGTGCCAGTAGTTCCCTCCTAGCGGGTTCCTACGAGCAGTACTTC.

This chain joins TRBV5-4 and TRBJ2-1, with 7 bases that match TRBD1. The V gene end was trimmed by 2 bases and the J gene end by 4 bases; junction bases not matched to a gene: 6. CDR1 SGHNT and CDR2 YYREEE come from the germline V gene (reference sequence). This CDR3 spans 15 amino acids. CDR3 DNA: TGTGCCAGCAGCTTAAACAGGGGCGCTTACAATGAGCAGTTCTTC. Its translation is CASSLNRGAYNEQFF.

There are a few counts of this clone. This chain uses TRBV7-2 with TRBJ1-1; a weak D match, TRBD1 (6 bases). Trimming removed 5 bases at V and 0 bases at J, with 10 bases between. Germline CDR1 SGHTA, CDR2 FQGNSA. The CDR3 spans 14 residues. CDR3 sequence: CASSRGQLNTEAFF. In DNA form, the CDR3 reads TGTGCCAGCAGCAGGGGACAATTGAACACTGAAGCTTTCTTT.

The V gene is TRBV29-1, the J gene TRBJ2-7; 8 nucleotides match TRBD1. The CDR3 runs to 14 residues. The germline gives CDR1 SQVTM, CDR2 ANQGSEA. V was clipped by 7 bases and J by 2 bases; unmatched bases: 10. The CDR3 DNA follows: TGCAGCGCCGAGGGGACAGGTGGGACCTACGAGCAGTACTTC. Translated: CSAEGTGGTYEQYF.

The chain employs TRBV2 and TRBJ1-3; D not resolved. Trimming left V 6 bases short and J 0 bases short, with 9 bases between. The CDR3 is 14 amino acids. Germline V gene lookup returns CDR1 SNHLY and CDR2 FYNNEI. CDR3: CASRGTSSGNTIYF. The CDR3 DNA sequence: TGTGCCAGCAGGGGCACGAGCTCTGGAAACACCATATATTTT.

The chain recombines TRBV27 with TRBJ2-7; 7 nucleotides align to TRBD1. Germline V gene lookup returns CDR1 MNHEY and CDR2 SMNVEV (reference sequence). The ends lost 0 bases at V and 5 bases at J; junction bases unmatched: 1. This CDR3 comprises 13 residues. CDR3 nucleotides: TGTGCCAGCAGTTTATCGACAGGGAACGAGCAGTACTTC. Amino acid sequence: CASSLSTGNEQYF.

The genes are TRBV7-8 and TRBJ2-5; D is possibly TRBD1 (6 bases). Per germline, CDR1 SGHVS and CDR2 FQNEAQ. V dropped 2 bases and J dropped 1 base, with 11 bases sitting between them. The length of the CDR3 is 15 residues. CDR3 nucleotides: TGTGCCAGCAGCTTATCTGGACAGTTCCAAGAGACCCAGTACTTC. Translated, it gives CASSLSGQFQETQYF.

This clone showed up just once. The chain links TRBV11-2 to TRBJ2-5; D call uncertain. The CDR3 consists of 12 residues. Germline CDR1 is SGHAT and CDR2 is FQNNGV. V lost 6 bases, J lost 7 bases, and 12 bases lay in between. CDR3 nucleotides: TGTGCCAGCAGAGGCACTGGTGCGACCCAGTACTTC. Its protein product is CASRGTGATQYF.

The V call is TRBV6-5, the J call TRBJ1-2, with D possibly TRBD1 on 6 matching bases. V was shortened by 6 bases and J by 5 bases, with 19 bases between the two germline ends. This CDR3 region has 15 residues. The germline V gene has CDR1 MNHEY and CDR2 SVGAGI. The CDR3 DNA reads TGTGCCAGCAGAGCCACAGGGAAGGCCCGTTATGGCTACACCTTC. This gives the protein CASRATGKARYGYTF.

V is TRBV11-2 and J is TRBJ2-7; 7 bases line up with TRBD2. The CDR3 spans 14 residues. The germline V gene encodes CDR1 SGHAT and CDR2 FQNNGV. V gave up 3 bases and J gave up 1 base; unmatched junction bases: 3. The CDR3 sequence is CASSLGLSSYEQYF. The CDR3 DNA follows: TGTGCCAGCAGCTTGGGACTATCGTCCTACGAGCAGTACTTC.